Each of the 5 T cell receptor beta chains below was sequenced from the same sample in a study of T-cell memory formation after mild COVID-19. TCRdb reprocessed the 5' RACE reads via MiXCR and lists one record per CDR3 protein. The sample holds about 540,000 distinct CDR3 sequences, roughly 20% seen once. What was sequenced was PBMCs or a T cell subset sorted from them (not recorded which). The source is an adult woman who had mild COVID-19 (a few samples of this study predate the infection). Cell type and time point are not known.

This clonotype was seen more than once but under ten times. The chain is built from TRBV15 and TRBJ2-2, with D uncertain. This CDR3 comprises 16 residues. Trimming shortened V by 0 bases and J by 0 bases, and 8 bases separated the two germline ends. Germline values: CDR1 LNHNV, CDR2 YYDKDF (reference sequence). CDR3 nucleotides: TGTGCCACCAGCAGAGAGGGCAGCTCGAACACCGGGGAGCTGTTTTTT. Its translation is CATSREGSSNTGELFF. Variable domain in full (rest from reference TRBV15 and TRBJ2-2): DAMVIQNPRYQVTQFGKPVTLSCSQTLNHNVMYWYQQKSSQAPKLLFHYYDKDFNNEADTPDNFQSRRPNTSFCFLDIRSPGLGDTAMYLCATSREGSSNTGELFFGEGSRLTVL.

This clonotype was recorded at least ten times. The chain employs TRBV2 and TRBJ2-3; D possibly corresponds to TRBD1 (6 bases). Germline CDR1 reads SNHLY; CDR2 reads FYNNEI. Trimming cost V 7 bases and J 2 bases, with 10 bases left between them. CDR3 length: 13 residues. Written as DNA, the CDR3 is TGTGCCAGCATGAGGGACAACACAGATACGCAGTATTTT. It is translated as CASMRDNTDTQYF.

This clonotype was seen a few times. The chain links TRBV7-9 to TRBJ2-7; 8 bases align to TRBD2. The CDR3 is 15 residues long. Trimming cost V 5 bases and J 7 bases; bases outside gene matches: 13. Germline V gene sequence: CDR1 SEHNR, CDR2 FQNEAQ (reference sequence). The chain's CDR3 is CASSTGTRGGVEQYF. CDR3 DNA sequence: TGTGCCAGCAGCACCGGGACTAGAGGAGGTGTGGAGCAGTACTTC.

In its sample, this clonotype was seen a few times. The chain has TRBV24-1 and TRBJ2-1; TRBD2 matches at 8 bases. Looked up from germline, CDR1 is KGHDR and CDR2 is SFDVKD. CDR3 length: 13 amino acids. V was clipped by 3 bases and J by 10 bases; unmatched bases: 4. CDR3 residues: CATSDGTRREQFF. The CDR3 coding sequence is TGTGCCACCAGTGATGGGACTAGACGGGAGCAGTTCTTC.

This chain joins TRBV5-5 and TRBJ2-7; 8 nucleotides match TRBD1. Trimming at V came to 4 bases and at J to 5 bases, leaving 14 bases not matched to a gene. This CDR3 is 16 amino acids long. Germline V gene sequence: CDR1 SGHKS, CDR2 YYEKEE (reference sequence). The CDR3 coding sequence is TGTGCCAGCAGCCAGTTCTCCGGGACAGGCACTGACGAGCAGTACTTC. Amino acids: CASSQFSGTGTDEQYF.